A single T cell receptor beta chain is shown here with its context. Original processing notes: How many nucleated cells were present was estimated from reference gene primer amplification. Assay used: immunoSEQ multiplex PCR; TCRdb lists only in-frame clones, some missing. The DNA was the basis for D and trimming; V, J and clone size are from that table. This table holds 270,000 or so clones, around 92% found once. The data originate from a study of blood T cell repertoires in COVID-19. Study-wide context: Some COVID-19 samples were acute and others convalescent; all came from the United States, Italy and Spain. Sample material is recorded as cDNA or gDNA derived from T cells, B-cell-depleted T cells, or PBMCs.

Those enrolled in Seattle joined during active infection and were followed longitudinally afterward. The V end lost 8 bases, the J end lost 7 bases, and 12 bases lay between the germline ends. The CDR3 runs 12 residues. Germline assignment: CDR1 MNHEY and CDR2 SVGAGI. What was sequenced was peripheral blood. The TCR sequence derives from a woman aged 25-40 years with COVID-19, enrolled during active disease. The rearrangement joins TRBV6-5 to TRBJ1-5; TRBD1 might be the D (6 bases). Here the CDR3 reads CASQNRVQPQHF. The DNA of the CDR3 is TGTGCCAGCCAGAACAGGGTCCAGCCCCAGCATTTT.